This is a list of T cell receptor beta chains from one sample in a study of shared clonotypes between healthy human individuals. Only in-frame clones appear in the TCRdb table, and some are missing; sequencing was by immunoSEQ multiplex PCR. Of about 490,000 clones in the sample, about 72% were seen once. Sequenced: PBMCs. These receptors all stem from a woman in her thirties or forties in good health. Some clones in this sample may be carry-over from other donors' samples. The CDR3 runs from the conserved cysteine through the conserved F or W.

TRBJ2-1,TRBV4-1,CASSQDISYNEQFF
TRBJ2-7,TRBV2,CASSPTGGLYEQYF
TRBJ1-5,TRBV30,CAWTSRKDQPQHF
TRBJ2-7,TRBV7-8,CASSLAQGYEQYF
TRBJ2-7,TRBV19,CASSRTGGTYEQYF
-,TRBV7-9,CASSPLGATGYEQYF
TRBJ2-3,TRBV21-1,CASNKNSGRAPDTQYF
TRBJ1-5,TRBV7-8,CASSLSVGEPQHF
TRBJ2-1,TRBV5-1,CASSPLAGSSYNEQFF
TRBJ1-1,TRBV11-3,CASSLHRIANTEAFF
TRBJ2-5,TRBV5-1,CASSIQGSQETQYF
TRBJ2-2,TRBV28,CASSFLGTRGTGELFF
TRBJ2-3,TRBV28,CASSLVLGGDTQYF
TRBJ2-2,TRBV30,CAWSRTGLTGELFF
TRBJ2-4,TRBV19,CASREMGTVKNIQYF
TRBJ1-2,TRBV29-1,CSVAGQGFNTF
TRBJ1-2,TRBV9,CASSKTPWSQPYGYTF
TRBJ2-7,TRBV2,CASSSSGSSYEQYF
TRBJ2-6,TRBV2,CASSPRGAGANVLTF
TRBJ1-1,TRBV30,CAWNKNRNTEAFF
TRBJ2-2,TRBV11-2,CASSSSVAPTGELFF
TRBJ2-7,TRBV5-1,CASSLEGQGDEQYF
TRBJ2-7,TRBV6-1,CASSANRGAYEQYF
TRBJ1-2,TRBV4-2,CASSQRDIKDYGYTF
TRBJ2-7,TRBV25-1,CASSTGTSGSEQYF
TRBJ1-1,TRBV5-1,CASSPSSGRRTEAFF
TRBJ1-5,TRBV2,CASRLTGHSEPQHF
TRBJ2-5,TRBV19,CASSFGGEETQYF